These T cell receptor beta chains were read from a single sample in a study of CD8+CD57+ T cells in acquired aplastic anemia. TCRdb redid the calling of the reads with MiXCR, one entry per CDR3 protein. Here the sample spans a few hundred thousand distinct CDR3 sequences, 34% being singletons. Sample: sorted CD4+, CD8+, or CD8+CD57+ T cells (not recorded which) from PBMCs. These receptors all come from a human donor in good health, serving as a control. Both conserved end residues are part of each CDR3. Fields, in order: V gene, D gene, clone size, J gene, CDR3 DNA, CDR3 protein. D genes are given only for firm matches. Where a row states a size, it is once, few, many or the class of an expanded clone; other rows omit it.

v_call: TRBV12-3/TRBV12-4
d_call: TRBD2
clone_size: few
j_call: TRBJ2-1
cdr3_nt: TGTGCCAGCAGATCTAGCGGGAGTTCAGTTGAGCAGTTCTTC
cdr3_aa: CASRSSGSSVEQFF

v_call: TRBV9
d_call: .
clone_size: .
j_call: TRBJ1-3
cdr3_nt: TGTGCCAGCAGTGAAGGGGGTATATTTCGAAACACCATGTATTTT
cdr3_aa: CASSEGGIFRNTMYF

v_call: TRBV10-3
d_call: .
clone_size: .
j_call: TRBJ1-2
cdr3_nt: TGTGCCATCAGTGAGTGGGAGAACTATGGCTACACCTTC
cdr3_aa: CAISEWENYGYTF

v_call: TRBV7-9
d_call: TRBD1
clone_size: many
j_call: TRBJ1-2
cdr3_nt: TGTGCCAGCAGGTCAAACAGGGGGCGCAGGTATGGCTACACCTTC
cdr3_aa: CASRSNRGRRYGYTF

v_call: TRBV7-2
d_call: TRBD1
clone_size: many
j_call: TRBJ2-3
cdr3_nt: TGTGCCAGCAGCTCGGACAGGTCCGATACGCAGTATTTT
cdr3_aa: CASSSDRSDTQYF

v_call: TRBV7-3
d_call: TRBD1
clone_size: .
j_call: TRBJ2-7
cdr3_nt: TGTGCCAGCAGCATGACAGGGGGTACCGAGCAGTACTTC
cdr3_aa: CASSMTGGTEQYF

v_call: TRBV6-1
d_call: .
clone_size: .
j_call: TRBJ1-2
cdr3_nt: TGTGCCAGCAGTGAAGTTTATGGCTACACCTTC
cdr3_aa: CASSEVYGYTF

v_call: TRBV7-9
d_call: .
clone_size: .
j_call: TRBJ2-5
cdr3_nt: TGTGCCAGCAGCTTAATGGAGCAAGAGACCCAGTACTTC
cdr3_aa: CASSLMEQETQYF

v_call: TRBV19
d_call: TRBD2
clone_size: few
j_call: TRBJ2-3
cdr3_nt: TGTGCCAGTACCTATAGCGGGGGGCTTTTAGATACGCAGTATTTT
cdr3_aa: CASTYSGGLLDTQYF

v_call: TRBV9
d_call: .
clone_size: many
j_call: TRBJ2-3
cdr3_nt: TGTGCCAGCAGCGTAGGAAGGAGGACAGATACGCAGTATTTT
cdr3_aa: CASSVGRRTDTQYF

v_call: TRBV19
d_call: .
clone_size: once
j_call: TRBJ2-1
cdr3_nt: TGTGCCAGTAGTATAGGTTTGGGGGCCAATGAGCAGTTCTTC
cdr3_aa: CASSIGLGANEQFF

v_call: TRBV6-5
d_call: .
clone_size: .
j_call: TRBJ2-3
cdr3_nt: TGTGCCAGCAGTTACAGGGGACCACCCTTAGATACGCAGTATTTT
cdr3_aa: CASSYRGPPLDTQYF

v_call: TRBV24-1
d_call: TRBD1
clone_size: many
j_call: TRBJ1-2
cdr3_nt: TGTGCCACCAGTGTGGGGACAGCATATGGCTACACCTTC
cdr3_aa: CATSVGTAYGYTF

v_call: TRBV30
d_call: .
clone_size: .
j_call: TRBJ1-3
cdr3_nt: TGTGCCCGGAGTACCGCACACACAGTCGGAAACACCATATATTTT
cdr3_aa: CARSTAHTVGNTIYF

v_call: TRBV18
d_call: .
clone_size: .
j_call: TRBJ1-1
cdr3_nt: TGTGCCAGCTCGCCGCAGTCGAACACTGAAGCTTTCTTT
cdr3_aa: CASSPQSNTEAFF

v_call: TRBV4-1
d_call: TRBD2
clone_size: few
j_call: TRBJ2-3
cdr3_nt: TGCGCCAGCAGCCAGGGACTAGCGGGCAGCTTCGGCACAGATACGCAGTATTTT
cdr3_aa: CASSQGLAGSFGTDTQYF

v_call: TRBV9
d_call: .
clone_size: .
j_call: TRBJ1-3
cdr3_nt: TGTGCCAGCAGCGTAGGACAGTTCCCTGGAAACGCCATATATTTT
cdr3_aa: CASSVGQFPGNAIYF

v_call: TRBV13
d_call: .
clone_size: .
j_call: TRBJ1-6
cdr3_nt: TGTGCCAGCAGCGTCAAGGATTTCCTGGGGGGAGATAATTCACCCCTCCACTTT
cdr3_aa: CASSVKDFLGGDNSPLHF

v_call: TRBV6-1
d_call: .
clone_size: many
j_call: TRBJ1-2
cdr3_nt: TGTGCCAGCAGAGGGGGTTGGGGCTACACCTTC
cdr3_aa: CASRGGWGYTF

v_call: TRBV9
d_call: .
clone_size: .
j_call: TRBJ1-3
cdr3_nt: TGTGCCAGCAGCGTAGGTAATGGAAACACCATATATTTT
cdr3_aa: CASSVGNGNTIYF

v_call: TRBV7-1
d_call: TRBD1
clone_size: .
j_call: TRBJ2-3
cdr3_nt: TGTGCCAGCAGCTCACTAACAGGGGGCGCGGGAGTGGGGGATACGCAGTATTTT
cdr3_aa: CASSSLTGGAGVGDTQYF

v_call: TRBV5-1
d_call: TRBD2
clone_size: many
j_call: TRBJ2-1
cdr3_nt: TGCGCCAGCAGCTTGTCTACTAGCGGGACGTATGAGCAGTTCTTC
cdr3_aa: CASSLSTSGTYEQFF

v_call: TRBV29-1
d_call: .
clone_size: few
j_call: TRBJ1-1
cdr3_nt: TGCAGCGTTCGAATTTATTGGATGAGCGAGATAAAGATGAACACTGAAGCTTTCTTT
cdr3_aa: CSVRIYWMSEIKMNTEAFF

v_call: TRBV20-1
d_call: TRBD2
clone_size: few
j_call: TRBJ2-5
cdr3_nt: TGCAGTGCTATAGTAGCGGGGGGCCGATCTCCGAATCTGGGCCAACGAGAGACCCAGTACTTC
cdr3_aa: CSAIVAGGRSPNLGQRETQYF

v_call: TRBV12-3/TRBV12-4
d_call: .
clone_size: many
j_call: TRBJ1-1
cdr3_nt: TGTGCCAGCAGTTTAGCAAGCCGGAGCACTGAAGCTTTCTTT
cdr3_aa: CASSLASRSTEAFF

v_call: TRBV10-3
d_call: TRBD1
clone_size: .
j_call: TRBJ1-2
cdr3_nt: TGTGCCATCAGTGAGTCGGGACAGCTCTATGGCTACACCTTC
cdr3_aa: CAISESGQLYGYTF

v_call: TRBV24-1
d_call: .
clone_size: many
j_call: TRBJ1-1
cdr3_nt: TGTGCCACCAGGGGACGCACAGGTGACACTGAAGCTTTCTTT
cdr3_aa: CATRGRTGDTEAFF

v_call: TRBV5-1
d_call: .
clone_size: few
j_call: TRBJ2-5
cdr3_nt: TGCGCCAGCAGCCCCTCCGGGCAGGGGAGAGAGACCCAGTACTTC
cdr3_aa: CASSPSGQGRETQYF

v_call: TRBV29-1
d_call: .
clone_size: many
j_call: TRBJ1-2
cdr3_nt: TGCAGCGTTGAAAAAAACTATGGCTACACCTTC
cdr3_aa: CSVEKNYGYTF

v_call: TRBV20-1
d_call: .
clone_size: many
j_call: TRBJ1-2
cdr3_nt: TGCAGTGCTAGGAGGCAGGGTGATGGCTACACCTTC
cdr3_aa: CSARRQGDGYTF

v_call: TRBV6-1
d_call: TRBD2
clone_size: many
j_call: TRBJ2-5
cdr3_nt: TGTGCCAGCACGTATGGGCGGGGGGTCCAAGAGACCCAGTACTTC
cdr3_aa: CASTYGRGVQETQYF

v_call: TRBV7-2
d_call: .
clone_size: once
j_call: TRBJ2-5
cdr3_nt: TGTGCCAGCAGCTCCCTGCTGAGTGAAGAGACCCAGTACTTC
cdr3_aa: CASSSLLSEETQYF

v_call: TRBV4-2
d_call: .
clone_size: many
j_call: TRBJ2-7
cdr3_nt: TGTGCCAGCAGCCGCACCTCCGGTCACTACGAGCAGTACTTC
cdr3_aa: CASSRTSGHYEQYF

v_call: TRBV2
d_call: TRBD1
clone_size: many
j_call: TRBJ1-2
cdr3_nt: TGTGCCAGCGGACAGGGTGGAGATGGCTACACCTTC
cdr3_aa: CASGQGGDGYTF

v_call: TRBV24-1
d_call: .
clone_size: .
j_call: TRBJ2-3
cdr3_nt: TGTGCCACCAGTGACGGCTTCGGTGGGTCAGATACGCAGTATTTT
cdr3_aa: CATSDGFGGSDTQYF

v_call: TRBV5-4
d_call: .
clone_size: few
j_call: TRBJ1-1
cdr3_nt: TGTGCCAGCAGCTTGGACAGGGCGAACACTGAAGCTTTCTTT
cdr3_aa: CASSLDRANTEAFF

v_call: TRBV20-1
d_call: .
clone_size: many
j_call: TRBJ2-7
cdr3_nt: TGCAGTGCTAGAGACCTGATGACAGACTCCTACGAGCAGTACTTC
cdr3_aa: CSARDLMTDSYEQYF

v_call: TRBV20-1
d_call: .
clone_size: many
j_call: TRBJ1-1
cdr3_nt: TGCAGTGCTAGAGGAGGGACCGTCGAAGCTTTCTTT
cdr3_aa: CSARGGTVEAFF

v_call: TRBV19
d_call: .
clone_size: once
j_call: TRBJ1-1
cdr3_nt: TGTGCCAGTAGTAGGGTCAGGGTGAACACTGAAGCTTTCTTT
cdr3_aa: CASSRVRVNTEAFF

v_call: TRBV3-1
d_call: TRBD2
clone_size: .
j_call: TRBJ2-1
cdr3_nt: TGTGCCAGCAGCCAGGCTAGCGGGAACCATGAGCAGTTCTTC
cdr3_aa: CASSQASGNHEQFF

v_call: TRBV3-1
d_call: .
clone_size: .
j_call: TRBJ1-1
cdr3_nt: TGTGCCAGCAGCCAATGGGGGGCAGCGACTGAAGCTTTCTTT
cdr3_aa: CASSQWGAATEAFF

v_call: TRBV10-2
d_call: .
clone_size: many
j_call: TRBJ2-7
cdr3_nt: TGCGCCAGCAGTGAAGGCCCTCCAAATACATACGAGCAGTACTTC
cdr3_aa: CASSEGPPNTYEQYF

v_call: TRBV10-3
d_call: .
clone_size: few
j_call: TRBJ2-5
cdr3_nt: TGTGCCATCTTCTCGGGATTCGAGGAGACCCAGTACTTC
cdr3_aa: CAIFSGFEETQYF

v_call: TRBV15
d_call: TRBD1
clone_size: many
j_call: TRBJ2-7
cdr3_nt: TGTGCCACCAGCAGAGACTTTTTGATGGGACAGGGGGACGGCGAGCAGTACTTC
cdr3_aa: CATSRDFLMGQGDGEQYF

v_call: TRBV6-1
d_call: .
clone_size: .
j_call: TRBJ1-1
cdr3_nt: TGTGCCAGCAGCAATAAGGACGGTGGGCCGACTGAAGCTTTCTTT
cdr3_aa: CASSNKDGGPTEAFF

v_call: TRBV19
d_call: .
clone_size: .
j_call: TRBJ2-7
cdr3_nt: TGTGCCAGTAGTGCAAGGAGCTACGAGCAGTACTTC
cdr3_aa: CASSARSYEQYF

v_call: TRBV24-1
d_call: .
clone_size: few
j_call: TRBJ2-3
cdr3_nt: TGTGCCACCAGTGATGAGGGGGGGCCGGATACGCAGTATTTT
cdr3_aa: CATSDEGGPDTQYF

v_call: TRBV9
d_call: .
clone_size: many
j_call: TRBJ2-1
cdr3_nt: TGTGCCAGCAGCGGTTCGTATCGGAGAGATGAGCAGTTCTTC
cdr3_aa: CASSGSYRRDEQFF

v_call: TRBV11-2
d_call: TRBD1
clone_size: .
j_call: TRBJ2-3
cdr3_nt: TGTGCCAGCAGCCCTCGGACAGGTGGTTCCGATACGCAGTATTTT
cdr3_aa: CASSPRTGGSDTQYF

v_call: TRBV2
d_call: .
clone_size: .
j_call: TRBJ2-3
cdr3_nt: TGTGCCAGTACCCAACGATACACAGATACGCAGTATTTT
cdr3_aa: CASTQRYTDTQYF

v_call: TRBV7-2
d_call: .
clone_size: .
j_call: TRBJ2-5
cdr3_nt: TGTGCCAGCAGCCCCCCTTGGGAGACCCAGTACTTC
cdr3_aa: CASSPPWETQYF

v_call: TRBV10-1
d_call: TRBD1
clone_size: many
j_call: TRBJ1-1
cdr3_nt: TGCGCCAGCAGTGACAGGGGGAGGGCTTTCTTT
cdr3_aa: CASSDRGRAFF

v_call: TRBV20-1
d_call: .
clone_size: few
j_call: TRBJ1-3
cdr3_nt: TGCAGTGCTCCCCCGTTGGCGTCGGCTGGAAACACCATATATTTT
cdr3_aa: CSAPPLASAGNTIYF

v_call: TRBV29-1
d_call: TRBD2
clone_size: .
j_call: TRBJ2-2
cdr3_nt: TGCAGGCGGCGCCCGGGACTAGCGGGAGTAGACACCGGGGAGCTGTTTTTT
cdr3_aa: CRRRPGLAGVDTGELFF

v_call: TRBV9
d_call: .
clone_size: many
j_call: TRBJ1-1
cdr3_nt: TGTGCCAGCAGCGAAAACATCTACGCTGAAGCTTTCTTT
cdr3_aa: CASSENIYAEAFF

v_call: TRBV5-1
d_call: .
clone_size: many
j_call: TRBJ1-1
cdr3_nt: TGCGCCAGCAGCTTGGAACCCCCCCCGGGCAACACTGAAGCTTTCTTT
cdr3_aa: CASSLEPPPGNTEAFF

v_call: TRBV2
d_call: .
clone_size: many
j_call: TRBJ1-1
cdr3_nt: TGTGCCAGCGGCGGACAAAGAACTGAAGCTTTCTTT
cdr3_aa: CASGGQRTEAFF